The next 27 T cell receptor beta chains were all read from a single sample in a study of T cells in Graves' hyperthyroidism and ophthalmopathy. RNA transcripts were the template for amplifying TCR beta CDR3 regions. With the HTBI primer set, the TCR CDR3 went through a first round of RT-PCR. TCRdb reprocessed the multiplex PCR reads via MiXCR and lists one record per CDR3 protein. The sample carries roughly 500,000 distinct CDR3 sequences, approximately 23% recorded once. The sample taken for sequencing was blood. The receptors shown here come from a woman in her 70s with Graves' ophthalmopathy.

This chain joins TRBV10-2 and TRBJ2-3; D is perhaps TRBD1 (6 bases). Germline assignment: CDR1 WSHSY and CDR2 SAAADI. V was pared by 7 bases and J by 12 bases, with 17 bases between. CDR3 length equals 12 residues. The DNA of the CDR3 is TGCGCCAGCACCTTAAACAGGGAAACCCAGTATTTT. The encoded protein is CASTLNRETQYF.

Many counts were recorded for this clonotype. The V and J genes are TRBV15 and TRBJ2-2; TRBD1 matches at 7 bases. This CDR3 is built from 14 residues. The germline V gene encodes CDR1 LNHNV and CDR2 YYDKDF (reference sequence). Trimming at V came to 5 bases and at J to 6 bases, leaving 6 bases not matched to a gene. CDR3 DNA: TGTGCCACCAGCGCGGACAGGAAGGCCGGGGAGCTGTTTTTT. Translation: CATSADRKAGELFF.

The rearrangement joins TRBV19 to TRBJ2-3; D could derive from TRBD1 or TRBD2 (6 bases each). CDR3 size: 19 residues. Germline assignment: CDR1 LNHDA and CDR2 SQIVND (reference sequence). Between the trimmed V and J ends, which lost 1 base and 2 bases, there was a span of 22 bases. Here the CDR3 reads CASSIGPLGGAWATDTQYF. CDR3 coding DNA: TGTGCCAGTAGTATAGGACCCCTGGGGGGCGCGTGGGCCACAGATACGCAGTATTTT.

This sequence joins TRBV11-2 and TRBJ1-2, with 7 bases lining up with TRBD1. The CDR3 length is 15 residues. The germline gives CDR1 SGHAT, CDR2 FQNNGV. J gave up 3 bases and V 9 bases, and 13 bases lay outside the gene matches. Here the CDR3 DNA reads TGTGCCAGTAGTGTCCAGGGGGTGGGAGACTATGGCTACACCTTC. Its protein product is CASSVQGVGDYGYTF.

This clonotype has only a few counts. At one boundary the junction diverges from the germline segment, which might be a read error. The CDR3: CASSLDAPGLAGFTREAQYF. DNA of the CDR3: TGTGCCAGCAGCTTAGATGCCCCGGGACTAGCGGGATTCACAAGAGAGGCCCAGTACTTC. V gene TRBV7-9 combines with J gene TRBJ2-5; 13 nucleotides align to TRBD2. Germline V gene data show CDR1 as SEHNR and CDR2 as FQNEAQ (reference sequence). CDR3 length: 20 amino acids.

The J gene is TRBJ2-1, the V gene TRBV6-2 or TRBV6-3; 8 bases map to TRBD2. Germline V CDR1 and CDR2: MNHEY, SVGEGT. This CDR3 region has 14 residues. Trimming removed 8 bases from V and 1 base from J; junction bases left unmatched: 4. The CDR3 nucleotides read TGTGCCAGCGGTGGCGGGAGGTCCTACAATGAGCAGTTCTTC. It encodes CASGGGRSYNEQFF.

V and J are TRBV4-1 and TRBJ1-2; no clear D gene. CDR1 and CDR2 from the germline V gene are MGHRA and YSYEKL. The V end was cut by 5 bases, the J end by 7 bases, with 14 bases between. The CDR3 is 13 amino acids. The CDR3 is CASSEIAGIGYTF. The CDR3 DNA is TGCGCCAGCAGCGAAATAGCGGGTATTGGCTACACCTTC.

This clonotype was found a few times. The genes are TRBV5-1 and TRBJ2-3; D could derive from TRBD1 or TRBD2 (6 bases each). CDR1 and CDR2 (germline): SGHRS, YFSETQ. Trimming took 4 bases from V and 4 from J, leaving 16 bases between them. The CDR3 loop spans 15 amino acids. DNA for the CDR3: TGCGCCAGCAGCGTTCCTAGTGGGGGGCCAGATACGCAGTATTTT. As protein: CASSVPSGGPDTQYF.

This clonotype was observed a single time. The gene calls are TRBV19 and TRBJ1-2; possibly TRBD1 for D (6 bases). The length of the CDR3 is 16 residues. In germline, CDR1 is LNHDA, CDR2 SQIVND (reference sequence). V shed 3 bases and J shed 1 base, with 15 bases lying between them. The CDR3 DNA sequence: TGTGCCAGTAGTATGGGGGCCGGACAGTTTAACTATGGCTACACCTTC. Translating it yields CASSMGAGQFNYGYTF. Full variable domain (remainder filled in from reference TRBV19 and TRBJ1-2): DGGITQSPKYLFRKEGQNVTLSCEQNLNHDAMYWYRQDPGQGLRLIYYSQIVNDFQKGDIAEGYSVSREKKESFPLTVTSAQKNPTAFYLCASSMGAGQFNYGYTFGSGTRLTVV.

J is TRBJ1-1 and V is TRBV7-9; D gene ambiguous. CDR1 and CDR2 from the germline V gene are SEHNR and FQNEAQ (reference sequence). V was pared by 5 bases and J by 4 bases, with 8 bases between. The CDR3 runs to 12 residues. The CDR3 nucleotides read TGTGCCAGCAGCCTCACATCCACTGAAGCTTTCTTT. Its protein is CASSLTSTEAFF.

This clonotype showed up just a few times. The CDR3 DNA is TGTGCCAGCAGCCAAGCCCCAACAGGGGATTTCACCGGGGAGCTGTTTTTT. As protein: CASSQAPTGDFTGELFF. The chain recombines TRBV3-1 with TRBJ2-2; TRBD1 agrees at 7 bases. The CDR3 is 17 residues long. The V segment lost 1 base and the J segment 4 bases; nucleotides outside the gene matches: 9. Germline CDR1 reads LGHDT; CDR2 reads YNNKEL (reference sequence).

This clonotype came up a few times. The genes are TRBV7-9 and TRBJ2-7, with D uncertain. The CDR3 spans 13 residues. Looked up from germline, CDR1 is SEHNR and CDR2 is FQNEAQ (reference sequence). Trimming took off 6 bases at V and 7 bases at J, with 16 bases between the two ends. The CDR3 here is CASSSGGYEEQYF. The CDR3 DNA sequence: TGTGCCAGCAGTTCCGGCGGATATGAGGAGCAGTACTTC.

This clonotype was counted many times. This chain joins TRBV7-8 and TRBJ2-7; D is ambiguous. Trimming stripped 5 bases from V and 5 bases from J, with 16 bases between. The CDR3 length is 14 residues. CDR1 is SGHVS and CDR2 is FQNEAQ in the germline V gene. The CDR3 is CASSQSSNGDEQYF. The CDR3 DNA reads TGTGCCAGCAGCCAAAGCAGTAATGGGGACGAGCAGTACTTC.

This clonotype was counted a few times. The rearrangement joins TRBV19 to TRBJ2-1; TRBD2 agrees at 7 bases. V shed 8 bases and J 6 bases; nucleotides not matched to a gene: 13. The CDR3 is 15 amino acids. Germline CDR1 reads LNHDA; CDR2 reads SQIVND (reference sequence). The CDR3 bases are TGTGCCAGTTTACACCCGGGAGGCGGAGTCAATGAGCAGTTCTTC. It encodes CASLHPGGGVNEQFF. Combining the CDR3 with reference TRBV19 and TRBJ2-1 gives the whole variable domain DGGITQSPKYLFRKEGQNVTLSCEQNLNHDAMYWYRQDPGQGLRLIYYSQIVNDFQKGDIAEGYSVSREKKESFPLTVTSAQKNPTAFYLCASLHPGGGVNEQFFGPGTRLTVL.

This clonotype was counted at least ten times. This rearrangement joins TRBV28 to TRBJ1-1; TRBD1 is a possible D gene (6 bases). The germline CDR1 and CDR2 sequences are MDHEN and SYDVKM. This CDR3 region has 13 residues. CDR3 protein: CATRTAPNTEAFF. The CDR3 nucleotides are TGTGCTACCCGGACAGCGCCGAACACTGAAGCTTTCTTT.

The V and J genes are TRBV20-1 and TRBJ2-2, with D maybe TRBD2 (6 bases). CDR1 is DFQATT, CDR2 SNEGSKA, per germline (reference sequence). The CDR3 sequence is 15 residues long. Trimming removed 6 bases from V and 4 bases from J, with 18 bases in between. The CDR3 is CSAPGRRAPTGELFF. DNA for the CDR3: TGCAGTGCGCCAGGAAGGAGGGCTCCCACCGGGGAGCTGTTTTTT.

This clonotype was detected only a few times. The chain is built from TRBV5-1 and TRBJ1-2; 9 nucleotides line up with TRBD1. The CDR3 length is 14 residues. Per the germline V gene, CDR1 is SGHRS and CDR2 is YFSETQ. J gave up 4 bases and V 4 bases, and 5 bases lay outside the gene matches. The CDR3 protein is CASSQGQGTYGYTF. CDR3 nucleotide sequence: TGCGCCAGCAGCCAGGGACAGGGAACCTATGGCTACACCTTC.

The sample holds one count of this clonotype. This chain links TRBV6-7 with TRBJ2-1; D not resolved. TRBV6-7 is an ORF; its function is uncertain. The CDR3 consists of 16 residues. V lost 2 bases and J 0 bases, leaving 11 bases between the germline ends. CDR3 sequence (DNA): TGTGCCAGCAGTTACGACGCGTTATACTCCTACAATGAGCAGTTCTTC. Encoded protein: CASSYDALYSYNEQFF.

The chain carries TRBV19 and TRBJ1-2; a possible D gene is TRBD1 (6 bases). The CDR3 has 15 amino acids. Trimming left V 7 bases short and J 2 bases short, with 17 bases between. Germline V gene sequence: CDR1 LNHDA, CDR2 SQIVND (reference sequence). The CDR3 sequence is CASNDRSQGNYGYTF. The DNA of the CDR3 is TGTGCCAGTAATGATCGGTCCCAGGGGAACTATGGCTACACCTTC.

This clonotype appeared many times. V and J are TRBV7-2 and TRBJ1-2, with D possibly being TRBD1 (5 bases). Germline CDR1 reads SGHTA; CDR2 reads FQGNSA. The CDR3 has 16 amino acids. V dropped 1 base and J dropped 7 bases, with 19 bases sitting between them. The CDR3 sequence is CASSLVFPGDVSGYTF. The DNA of the CDR3 is TGTGCCAGCAGCTTAGTGTTTCCGGGGGACGTCAGTGGCTACACCTTC.

The chain combines TRBV20-1 with TRBJ2-7; D ambiguous. The CDR3 is 12 residues long. In germline, CDR1 is DFQATT, CDR2 SNEGSKA (reference sequence). Trimming pared 2 bases from V and 1 base from J, leaving 6 bases between. The CDR3, as DNA: TGCAGTGCTAGATCAACGTCCTACGAGCAGTACTTC. Residues: CSARSTSYEQYF.

This clonotype was seen at least ten times. The rearrangement links TRBV2 to TRBJ2-3, with D perhaps given as TRBD1 or TRBD2 (6 bases each). The length of the CDR3 is 14 residues. V lost 10 bases and J lost 2, with 16 bases in between. The germline V gene has CDR1 SNHLY and CDR2 FYNNEI. The CDR3 region has the DNA TGTGCCACCAAGGGGGGAGCACCCACAGATACGCAGTATTTT. Amino acid sequence: CATKGGAPTDTQYF.

V gene TRBV7-2 combines with J gene TRBJ1-2; D gene unclear. The CDR3 sequence is 12 residues long. Trimming shortened V by 5 bases and J by 3 bases, and 7 bases separated the two germline ends. Looked up from germline, CDR1 is SGHTA and CDR2 is FQGNSA. Written as DNA, the CDR3 is TGTGCCAGCAGCCCCCTAGACTATGGCTACACCTTC. Translating it yields CASSPLDYGYTF.

There are a few counts of this clonotype. The chain links TRBV11-2 to TRBJ2-3; 8 positions agree with TRBD2. The V segment lost 5 bases and the J segment 5 bases; nucleotides outside the gene matches: 3. CDR3 length equals 13 residues. Germline lookup yields CDR1 SGHAT and CDR2 FQNNGV. The CDR3 here is CASSPRGGDTQYF. CDR3 nucleotide sequence: TGTGCCAGCAGCCCCCGGGGGGGAGATACGCAGTATTTT.

The chain recombines TRBV18 with TRBJ2-1; TRBD2 aligns across 13 bases. Germline trimming cut 6 bases from V and 7 bases from J; bases unmatched to any gene: 6. Germline V gives CDR1 KGHSH, CDR2 LQKENI. The CDR3 is 15 residues long. The CDR3 bases are TGTGCCAGCTCTCATGGACTAGCGGGAGATAATGAGCAGTTCTTC. Its protein is CASSHGLAGDNEQFF.

The CDR3 bases are TGTGCCAGCAGACAGGCACACTATGGCTACACCTTC. Translated: CASRQAHYGYTF. V gene TRBV28 combines with J gene TRBJ1-2; a weak D match, TRBD1 (5 bases). V lost 6 bases and J 3 bases, leaving 8 bases between the germline ends. This CDR3 has 12 amino acids. Germline V lookup: CDR1 MDHEN, CDR2 SYDVKM.

This clonotype was detected a few times. The chain has TRBV5-1 and TRBJ2-7, with D uncertain. Germline V gene lookup returns CDR1 SGHRS and CDR2 YFSETQ. Trimming removed 3 bases at V and 2 bases at J, with 12 bases between. CDR3 length: 14 amino acids. As DNA, the CDR3 is TGCGCCAGCAGCTCGACGGGTGTAACCTACGAGCAGTACTTC. Amino acid sequence: CASSSTGVTYEQYF. Full variable domain (missing parts from reference TRBV5-1 and TRBJ2-7): KAGVTQTPRYLIKTRGQQVTLSCSPISGHRSVSWYQQTPGQGLQFLFEYFSETQRNKGNFPGRFSGRQFSNSRSEMNVSTLELGDSALYLCASSSTGVTYEQYFGPGTRLTVT.